This T cell receptor (beta chain) was identified during a study of control samples from healthy donors and cancer patients. The CDR3 covers 14 residues. CDR1 is SGHNT and CDR2 is YYREEE in the germline V gene (reference sequence). The V end lost 0 bases, the J end lost 3 bases, and 6 bases lay between the germline ends. Sequencing was performed with immunoSEQ multiplex PCR; in TCRdb, only in-frame clones are kept and a portion is missing. Here the sample spans 110,000 to 150,000 clones, about nine tenths being singletons. The chain is built from TRBV5-4 and TRBJ1-4; no reliable D call. The TCR originated in a man younger than 40 in good health. Input material: blood. CDR3 bases: TGTGCCAGCAGCTTGGCTGGAGCTAATGAAAAACTGTTTTTT. Its translation is CASSLAGANEKLFF.